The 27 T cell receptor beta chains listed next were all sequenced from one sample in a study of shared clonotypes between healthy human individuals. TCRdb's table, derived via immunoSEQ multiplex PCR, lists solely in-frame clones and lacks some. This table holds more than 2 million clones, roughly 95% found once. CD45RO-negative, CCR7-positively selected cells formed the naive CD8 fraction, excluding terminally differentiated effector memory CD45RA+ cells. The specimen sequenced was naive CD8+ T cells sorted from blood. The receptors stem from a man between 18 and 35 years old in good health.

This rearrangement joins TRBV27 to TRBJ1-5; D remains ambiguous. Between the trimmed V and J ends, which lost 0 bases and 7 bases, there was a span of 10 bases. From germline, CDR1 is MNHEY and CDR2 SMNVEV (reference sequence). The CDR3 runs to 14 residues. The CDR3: CASSLSPNYQPQHF. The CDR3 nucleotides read TGTGCCAGCAGTTTATCGCCAAATTACCAGCCCCAGCATTTT.

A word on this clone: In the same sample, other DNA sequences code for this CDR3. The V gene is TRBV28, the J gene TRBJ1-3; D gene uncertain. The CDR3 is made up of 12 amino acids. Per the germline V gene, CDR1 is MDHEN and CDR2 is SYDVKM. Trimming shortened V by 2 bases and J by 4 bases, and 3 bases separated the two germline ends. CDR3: CASSLSGNTIYF. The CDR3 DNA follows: TGTGCCAGCAGTTTAAGCGGAAACACCATATATTTT. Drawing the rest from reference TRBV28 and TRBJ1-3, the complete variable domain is DVKVTQSSRYLVKRTGEKVFLECVQDMDHENMFWYRQDPGLGLRLIYFSYDVKMKEKGDIPEGYSVSREKKERFSLILESASTNQTSMYLCASSLSGNTIYFGEGSWLTVV.

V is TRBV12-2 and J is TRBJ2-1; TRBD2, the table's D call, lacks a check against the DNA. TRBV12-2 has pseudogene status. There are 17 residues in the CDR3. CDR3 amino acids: CASRFVLAGPSYNEQFF. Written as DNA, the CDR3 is TGTGCAAGTCGCTTCGTGCTAGCGGGGCCTTCCTACAATGAGCAGTTCTTC.

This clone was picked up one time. Here the CDR3 DNA reads TGTGCCTGGAGTGTAGGCGGACTAGCAACAGAGACCCAGTACTTC. It encodes CAWSVGGLATETQYF. This rearrangement joins TRBV30 to TRBJ2-5; TRBD2 agrees at 8 bases. V was pared by 0 bases and J by 4 bases, with 7 bases of the junction left unmatched. This CDR3 is 15 amino acids long. Germline-derived CDR1 and CDR2 are GTSNPN and SVGIG (reference sequence).

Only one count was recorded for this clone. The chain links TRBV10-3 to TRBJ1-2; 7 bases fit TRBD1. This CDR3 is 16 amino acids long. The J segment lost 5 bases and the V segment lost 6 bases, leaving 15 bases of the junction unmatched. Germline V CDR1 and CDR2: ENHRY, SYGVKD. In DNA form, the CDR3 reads TGTGCCATCAGCAAGGAGGGGGCCCCTCCCCCTTATGGCTACACCTTC. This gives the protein CAISKEGAPPPYGYTF.

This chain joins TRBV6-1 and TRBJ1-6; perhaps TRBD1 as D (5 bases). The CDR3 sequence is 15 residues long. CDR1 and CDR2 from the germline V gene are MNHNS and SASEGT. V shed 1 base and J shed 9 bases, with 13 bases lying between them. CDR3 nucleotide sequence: TGTGCCAGCAGTGAAGGTCAGGGCTCGGGTTCACCCCTCCACTTT. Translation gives CASSEGQGSGSPLHF.

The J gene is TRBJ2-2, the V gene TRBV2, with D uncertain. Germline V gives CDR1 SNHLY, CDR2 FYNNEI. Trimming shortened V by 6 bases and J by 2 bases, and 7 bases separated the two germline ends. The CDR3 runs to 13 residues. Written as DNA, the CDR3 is TGTGCCAGCAGAACAAGTAACACCGGGGAGCTGTTTTTT. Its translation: CASRTSNTGELFF.

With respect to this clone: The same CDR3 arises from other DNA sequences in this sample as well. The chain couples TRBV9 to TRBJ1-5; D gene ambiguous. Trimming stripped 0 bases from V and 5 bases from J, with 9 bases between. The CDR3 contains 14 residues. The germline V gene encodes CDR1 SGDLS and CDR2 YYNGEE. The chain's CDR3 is CASSVGGSDQPQHF. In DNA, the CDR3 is TGTGCCAGCAGCGTAGGAGGATCTGATCAGCCCCAGCATTTT.

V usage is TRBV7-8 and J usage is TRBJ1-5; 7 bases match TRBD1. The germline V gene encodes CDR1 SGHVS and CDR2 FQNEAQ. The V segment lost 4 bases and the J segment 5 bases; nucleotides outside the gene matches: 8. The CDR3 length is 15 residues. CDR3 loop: CASSSQTGLHQPQHF. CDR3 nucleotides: TGTGCCAGCAGCTCTCAGACAGGGCTACATCAGCCCCAGCATTTT.

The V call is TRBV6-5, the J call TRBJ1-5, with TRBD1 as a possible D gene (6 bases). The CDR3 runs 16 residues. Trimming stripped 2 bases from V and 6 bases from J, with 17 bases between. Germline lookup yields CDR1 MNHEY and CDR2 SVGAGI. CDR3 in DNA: TGTGCCAGCAGTTACGTGTGGGGGGCGCAGGGTCAGCCCCAGCATTTT. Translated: CASSYVWGAQGQPQHF.

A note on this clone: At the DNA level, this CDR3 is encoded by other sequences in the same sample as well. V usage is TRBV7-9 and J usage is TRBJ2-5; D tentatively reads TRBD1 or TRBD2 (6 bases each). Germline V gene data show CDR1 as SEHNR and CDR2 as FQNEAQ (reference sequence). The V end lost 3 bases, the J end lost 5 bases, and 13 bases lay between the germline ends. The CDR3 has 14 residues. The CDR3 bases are TGTGCCAGCAGCTTGGTTGGGGGGCGCGAGACCCAGTACTTC. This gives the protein CASSLVGGRETQYF.

The DNA for the CDR3 is TGTGCCAGCAGCGTAGTTCCTAGCGGGAGTGTGGGATACAATGAGCAGTTCTTC. This encodes CASSVVPSGSVGYNEQFF. This chain uses TRBV9 with TRBJ2-1; 10 bases line up with TRBD2. The CDR3 extends over 18 amino acids. Germline values: CDR1 SGDLS, CDR2 YYNGEE. Trimming removed 0 bases from V and 4 bases from J; junction bases left unmatched: 10.

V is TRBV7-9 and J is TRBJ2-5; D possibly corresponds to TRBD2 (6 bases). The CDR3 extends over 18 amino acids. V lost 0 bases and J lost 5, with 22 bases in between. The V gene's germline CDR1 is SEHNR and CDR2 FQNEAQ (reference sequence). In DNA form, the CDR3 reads TGTGCCAGCAGCTTAGCTATGATGTGGGACCCCGGAGGGGAGACCCAGTACTTC. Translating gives CASSLAMMWDPGGETQYF.

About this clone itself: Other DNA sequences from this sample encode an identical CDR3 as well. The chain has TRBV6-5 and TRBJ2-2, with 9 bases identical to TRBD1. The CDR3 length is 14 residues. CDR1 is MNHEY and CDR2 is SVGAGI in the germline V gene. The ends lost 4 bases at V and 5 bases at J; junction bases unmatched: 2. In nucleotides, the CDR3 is TGTGCCAGCAGTTGGACAGGGGAGACCGGGGAGCTGTTTTTT. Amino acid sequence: CASSWTGETGELFF.

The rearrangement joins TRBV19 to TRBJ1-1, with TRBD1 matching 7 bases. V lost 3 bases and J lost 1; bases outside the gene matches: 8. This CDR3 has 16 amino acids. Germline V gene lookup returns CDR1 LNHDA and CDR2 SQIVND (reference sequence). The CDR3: CASSMHYRTGNTEAFF. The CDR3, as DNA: TGTGCCAGTAGTATGCACTACCGGACAGGGAACACTGAAGCTTTCTTT.

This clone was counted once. The CDR3 coding sequence is TGTGCCAGCATCCAAAGACGGGTCCTGGGGGGCACCGGGGAGCTGTTTTTT. Translation gives CASIQRRVLGGTGELFF. V gene TRBV13 combines with J gene TRBJ2-2; TRBD2 is a possible D gene (6 bases). The length of the CDR3 is 17 residues. Germline-derived CDR1 and CDR2 are PRHDT and FYEKMQ (reference sequence). V lost 7 bases to trimming and J lost 4 bases, with 22 bases between them.

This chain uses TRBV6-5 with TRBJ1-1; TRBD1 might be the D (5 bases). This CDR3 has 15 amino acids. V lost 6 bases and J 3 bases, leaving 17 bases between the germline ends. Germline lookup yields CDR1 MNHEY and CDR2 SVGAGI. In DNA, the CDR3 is TGTGCCAGCAGGACCCTGTGGGGGGGTCACACTGAAGCTTTCTTT. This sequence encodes CASRTLWGGHTEAFF.

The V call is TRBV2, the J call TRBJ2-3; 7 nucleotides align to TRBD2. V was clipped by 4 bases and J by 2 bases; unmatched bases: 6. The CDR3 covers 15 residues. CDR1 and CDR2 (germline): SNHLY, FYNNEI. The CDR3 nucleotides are TGTGCCAGCAGTGCCTCTAGCGGCCCCACAGATACGCAGTATTTT. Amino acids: CASSASSGPTDTQYF.

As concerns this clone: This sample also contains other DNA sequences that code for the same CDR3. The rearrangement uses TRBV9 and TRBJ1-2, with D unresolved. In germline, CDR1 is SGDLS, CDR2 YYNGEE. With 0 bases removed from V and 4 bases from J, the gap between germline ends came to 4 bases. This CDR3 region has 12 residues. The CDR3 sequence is CASSVVSYGYTF. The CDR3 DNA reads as TGTGCCAGCAGCGTAGTAAGCTATGGCTACACCTTC.

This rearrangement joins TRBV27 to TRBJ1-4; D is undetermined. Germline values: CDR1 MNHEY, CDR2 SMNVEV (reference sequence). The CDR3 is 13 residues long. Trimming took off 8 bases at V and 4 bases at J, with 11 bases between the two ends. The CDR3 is CASGRINNEKLFF. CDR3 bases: TGTGCCAGCGGAAGAATTAATAATGAAAAACTGTTTTTT.

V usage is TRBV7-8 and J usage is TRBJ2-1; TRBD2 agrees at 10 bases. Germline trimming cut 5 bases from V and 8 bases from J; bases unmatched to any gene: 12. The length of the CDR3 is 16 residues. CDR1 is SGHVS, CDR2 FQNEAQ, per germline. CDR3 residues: CASSPRLAGEADEQFF. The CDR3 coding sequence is TGTGCCAGCAGCCCGCGCCTAGCGGGAGAGGCGGATGAGCAGTTCTTC.

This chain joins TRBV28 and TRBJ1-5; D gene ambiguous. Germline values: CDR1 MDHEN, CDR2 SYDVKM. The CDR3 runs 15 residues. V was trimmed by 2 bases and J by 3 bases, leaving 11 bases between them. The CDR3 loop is CASSLHYGSNQPQHF. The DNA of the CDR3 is TGTGCCAGCAGTTTACATTACGGATCCAATCAGCCCCAGCATTTT. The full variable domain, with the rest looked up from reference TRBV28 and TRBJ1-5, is DVKVTQSSRYLVKRTGEKVFLECVQDMDHENMFWYRQDPGLGLRLIYFSYDVKMKEKGDIPEGYSVSREKKERFSLILESASTNQTSMYLCASSLHYGSNQPQHFGDGTRLSIL.

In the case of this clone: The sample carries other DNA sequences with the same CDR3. CDR3 amino acids: CAWSGTSGYNEQFF. DNA for the CDR3: TGTGCCTGGAGCGGGACTAGCGGGTACAATGAGCAGTTCTTC. This chain uses TRBV30 with TRBJ2-1; 12 positions agree with TRBD2. The CDR3 runs to 14 residues. J gave up 4 bases and V 3 bases, and 1 base lay outside the gene matches. Germline V gene sequence: CDR1 GTSNPN, CDR2 SVGIG (reference sequence).

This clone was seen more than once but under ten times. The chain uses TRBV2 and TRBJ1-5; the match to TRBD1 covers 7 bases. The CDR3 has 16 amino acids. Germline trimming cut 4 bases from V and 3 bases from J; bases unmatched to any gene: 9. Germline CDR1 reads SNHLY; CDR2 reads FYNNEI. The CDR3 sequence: CASSASGTELNQPQHF. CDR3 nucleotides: TGTGCCAGCAGTGCCTCCGGGACAGAACTCAATCAGCCCCAGCATTTT.

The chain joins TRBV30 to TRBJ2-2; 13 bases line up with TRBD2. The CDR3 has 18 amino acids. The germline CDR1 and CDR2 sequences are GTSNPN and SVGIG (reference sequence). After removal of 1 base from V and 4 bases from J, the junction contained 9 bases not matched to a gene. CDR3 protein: CAWSGGTSGDRVTGELFF. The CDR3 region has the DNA TGTGCCTGGAGTGGCGGGACTAGCGGGGACCGGGTCACCGGGGAGCTGTTTTTT.

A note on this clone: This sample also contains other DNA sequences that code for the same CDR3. CDR3 nucleotides: TGTGCCAGCAGCGTAGGGGGAAGAGACATTCAGTACTTC. Protein product: CASSVGGRDIQYF. The V call is TRBV9, the J call TRBJ2-4; D gene unclear. CDR1 is SGDLS, CDR2 YYNGEE, per germline. Trimming removed 0 bases at V and 8 bases at J, with 9 bases between. The CDR3 runs 13 residues.

The CDR3 DNA sequence: TGTGCCAGCAGTTACATGTCGGGGGGCATTGGAAACACCATATATTTT. Translating gives CASSYMSGGIGNTIYF. J is TRBJ1-3 and V is TRBV6-5; D perhaps matches TRBD1 (6 bases). V was trimmed by 2 bases and J by 3 bases, leaving 14 bases between them. From germline, CDR1 is MNHEY and CDR2 SVGAGI. The CDR3 is 16 residues long.